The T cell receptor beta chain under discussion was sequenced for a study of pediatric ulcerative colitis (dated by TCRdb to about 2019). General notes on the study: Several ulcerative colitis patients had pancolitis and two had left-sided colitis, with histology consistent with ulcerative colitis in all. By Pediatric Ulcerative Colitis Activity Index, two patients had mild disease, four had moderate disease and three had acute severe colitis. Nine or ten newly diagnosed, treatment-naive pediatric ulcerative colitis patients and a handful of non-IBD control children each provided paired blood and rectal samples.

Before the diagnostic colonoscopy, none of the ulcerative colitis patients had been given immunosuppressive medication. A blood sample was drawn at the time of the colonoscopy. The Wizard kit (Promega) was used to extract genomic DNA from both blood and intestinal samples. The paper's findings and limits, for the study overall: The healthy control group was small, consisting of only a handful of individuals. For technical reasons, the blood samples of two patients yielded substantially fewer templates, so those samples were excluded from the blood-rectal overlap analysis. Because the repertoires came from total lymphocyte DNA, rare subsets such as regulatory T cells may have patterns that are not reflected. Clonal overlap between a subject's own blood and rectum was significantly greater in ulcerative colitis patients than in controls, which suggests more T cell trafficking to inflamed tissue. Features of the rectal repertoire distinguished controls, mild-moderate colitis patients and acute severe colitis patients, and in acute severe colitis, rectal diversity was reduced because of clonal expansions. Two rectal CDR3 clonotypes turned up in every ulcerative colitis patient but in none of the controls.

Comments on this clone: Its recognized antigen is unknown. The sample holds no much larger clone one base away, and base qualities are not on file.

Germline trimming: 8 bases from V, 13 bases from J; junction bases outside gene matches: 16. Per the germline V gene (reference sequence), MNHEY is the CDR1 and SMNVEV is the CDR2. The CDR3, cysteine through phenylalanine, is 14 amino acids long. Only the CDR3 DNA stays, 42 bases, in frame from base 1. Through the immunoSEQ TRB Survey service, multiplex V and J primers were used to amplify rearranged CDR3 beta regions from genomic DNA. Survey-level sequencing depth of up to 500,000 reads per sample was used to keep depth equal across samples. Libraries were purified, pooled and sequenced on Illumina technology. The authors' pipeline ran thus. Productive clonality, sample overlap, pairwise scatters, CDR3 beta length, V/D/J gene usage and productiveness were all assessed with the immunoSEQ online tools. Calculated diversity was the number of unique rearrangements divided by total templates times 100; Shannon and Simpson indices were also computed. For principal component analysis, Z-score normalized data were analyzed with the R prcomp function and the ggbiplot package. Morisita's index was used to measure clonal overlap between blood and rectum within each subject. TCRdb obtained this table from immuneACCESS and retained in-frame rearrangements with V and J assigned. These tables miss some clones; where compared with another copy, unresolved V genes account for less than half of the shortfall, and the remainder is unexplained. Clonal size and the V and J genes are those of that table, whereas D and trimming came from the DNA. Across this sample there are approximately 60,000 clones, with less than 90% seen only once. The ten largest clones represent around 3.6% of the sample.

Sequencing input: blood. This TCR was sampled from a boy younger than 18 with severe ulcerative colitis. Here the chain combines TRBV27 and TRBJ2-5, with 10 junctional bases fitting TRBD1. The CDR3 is CASWAGTGAATTYF. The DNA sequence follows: TGTGCCAGCTGGGCCGGGACAGGGGCCGCAACTACGTACTTC.